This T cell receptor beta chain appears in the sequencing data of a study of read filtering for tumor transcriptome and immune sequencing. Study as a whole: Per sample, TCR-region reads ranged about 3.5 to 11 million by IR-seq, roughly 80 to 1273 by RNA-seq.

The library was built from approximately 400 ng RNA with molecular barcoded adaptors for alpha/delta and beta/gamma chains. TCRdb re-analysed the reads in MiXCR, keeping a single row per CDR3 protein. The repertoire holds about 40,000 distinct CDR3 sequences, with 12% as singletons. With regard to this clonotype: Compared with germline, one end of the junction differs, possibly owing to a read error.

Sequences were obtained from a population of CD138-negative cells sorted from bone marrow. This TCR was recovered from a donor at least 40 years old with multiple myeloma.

The CDR3 spells CASNLAEERQETQYF. The CDR3 DNA reads as TGTGCCAGCAACTTGGCCGAGGAGCGACAAGAGACCCAGTACTTC. The genes are TRBV5-5 and TRBJ2-5; D unclear. This CDR3 is built from 15 residues. Germline CDR1 and CDR2: SGHKS and YYEKEE (reference sequence). The full variable domain, with the rest looked up from reference TRBV5-5 and TRBJ2-5, is DAGVTQSPTHLIKTRGQQVTLRCSPISGHKSVSWYQQVLGQGPQFIFQYYEKEERGRGNFPDRFSARQFPNYSSELNVNALLLGDSALYLCASNLAEERQETQYFGPGTRLLVL.